Given below is one T cell receptor (beta chain) in context. The data are from a study of T-cell reconstitution after alpha-beta-depleted transplantation in children. The CDR3 is 19 residues long. Trimming removed 4 bases at V and 3 bases at J, with 26 bases between. Unique molecular identifiers were incorporated when the TCRbeta library was constructed. A single record per CDR3 protein comes from TCRdb applying MiXCR to the PCR reads. The top ten hold about 41% of the sample, which has approximately 350,000 distinct CDR3 sequences, around 16% seen once. The chain is built from TRBV12-3 or TRBV12-4 and TRBJ2-3; maybe TRBD1 (6 bases). This sample comprised PBMCs, mostly from graft donor cells, obtained 360 days after TCRalphabeta/CD19-depleted stem cell transplant. This TCR came from a male patient aged 2-9 years who had a stem cell transplant for acute lymphoblastic leukemia, so the T cells may come from the graft donor. The CDR3 reads CASSSDRSWAGSTTDTQYF. DNA of the CDR3: TGTGCCAGCAGTTCAGACAGGTCCTGGGCAGGGTCCACGACAGATACGCAGTATTTT.